The 20 T cell receptor beta chains given below trace back to one sample, sequenced in a study of control samples from healthy donors and cancer patients. Data came from immunoSEQ multiplex PCR; TCRdb stores just in-frame clones and leaves some out. The table shows approximately 170,000 clones, with nearly 90% occurring only once. Sequenced input: blood. Every receptor here comes from a woman in her fifties or sixties in good health.

The chain joins TRBV9 to TRBJ2-1; TRBD2 matches at 8 bases. The CDR3 sequence is 14 residues long. CDR1 is SGDLS, CDR2 YYNGEE, per germline. V shed 10 bases, J shed 6 bases, and the junction held 12 bases outside the gene matches. Here the CDR3 reads CASQRAGAGNEQFF. DNA of the CDR3: TGTGCCTCCCAAAGAGCGGGGGCGGGCAATGAGCAGTTCTTC.

This clone is a singleton in its sample. V is TRBV6-2 or TRBV6-3 and J is TRBJ2-7, with D perhaps matching TRBD2 (5 bases). Between the trimmed V and J ends, which lost 4 bases and 1 base, there was a span of 11 bases. Germline CDR1 reads MNHEY; CDR2 reads SVGEGT. This CDR3 region has 14 residues. This CDR3 is CASSSGTGSYEQYF. DNA of the CDR3: TGTGCCAGCAGTTCTGGCACGGGGTCCTACGAGCAGTACTTC.

The sample holds a few counts of this clone. The gene calls are TRBV5-5 and TRBJ2-7; D may be TRBD1 (5 bases). This CDR3 has 13 amino acids. Germline CDR1 and CDR2: SGHKS and YYEKEE (reference sequence). Trimming took 1 base from V and 3 from J, leaving 8 bases between them. The CDR3: CASSLKGNYEQYF. The DNA of the CDR3 is TGTGCCAGCAGCTTGAAGGGGAACTACGAGCAGTACTTC.

The rearrangement links TRBV7-3 to TRBJ2-5; a weak D match, TRBD2 (7 bases). CDR1 and CDR2 from the germline V gene are SGHTA and FQGTGA. This CDR3 has 16 residues. Trimming stripped 0 bases from V and 2 bases from J, with 13 bases between. DNA for the CDR3: TGTGCCAGCAGCTTAACGGGGGGGCCCCCTCAAGAGACCCAGTACTTC. It is translated as CASSLTGGPPQETQYF. The entire variable domain, with the rest obtained from reference TRBV7-3 and TRBJ2-5, is as follows: GAGVSQTPSNKVTEKGKYVELRCDPISGHTALYWYRQSLGQGPEFLIYFQGTGAADDSGLPNDRFFAVRPEGSVSTLKIQRTERGDSAVYLCASSLTGGPPQETQYFGPGTRLLVL.

CDR3 bases: TGCGCCAGCAGCCAAGGACTAGCGGGGATCCCCCCCGTGTCAGATACGCAGTATTTT. It yields the protein CASSQGLAGIPPVSDTQYF. The chain recombines TRBV4-3 with TRBJ2-3; 11 nucleotides line up with TRBD2. Germline V CDR1 and CDR2: LGHNA, YSLEER. The CDR3 is 19 residues long. The V segment lost 1 base and the J segment 4 bases; nucleotides outside the gene matches: 13.

Concerning this clone itself: Other nucleotide sequences in the sample specify the same CDR3. This rearrangement joins TRBV19 to TRBJ2-7; unclear D gene. The CDR3 consists of 14 residues. V dropped 3 bases and J dropped 2 bases, with 11 bases sitting between them. Germline CDR1 reads LNHDA; CDR2 reads SQIVND (reference sequence). For the CDR3, the DNA is TGTGCCAGTAGTATCGGGCCAGGACCCTACGAGCAGTACTTC. This gives the protein CASSIGPGPYEQYF.

The J gene is TRBJ2-2, the V gene TRBV7-9; D possibly corresponds to TRBD1 (6 bases). Trimming pared 0 bases from V and 4 bases from J, leaving 12 bases between. This CDR3 is built from 16 residues. The V gene's germline CDR1 is SEHNR and CDR2 FQNEAQ (reference sequence). CDR3 sequence (DNA): TGTGCCAGCAGCTTAGCGACCGGACAGAGCACCGGGGAGCTGTTTTTT. It translates to CASSLATGQSTGELFF.

This clone occurred a few times. The genes are TRBV10-3 and TRBJ1-1; D unresolved. V shed 6 bases and J shed 1 base, with 12 bases lying between them. Germline CDR1 is ENHRY and CDR2 is SYGVKD. The CDR3 length is 14 residues. The CDR3 is CAIRDPSENTEAFF. Written as DNA, the CDR3 is TGTGCCATCAGGGACCCTTCCGAGAACACTGAAGCTTTCTTT.

Of note for this clone: One junction end disagrees with the germline gene, perhaps due to a read error. Other nucleotide sequences in the sample specify the same CDR3. The chain has TRBV11-2 and TRBJ2-3; no reliable D call. This CDR3 region has 12 residues. Germline values: CDR1 SGHAT, CDR2 FQNNGV. CDR3 in DNA: TGTGCCAGTAGCTTACCGACAGATACGCAGTATTTT. Its protein is CASSLPTDTQYF.

This chain joins TRBV7-2 and TRBJ2-7; D is uncertain. CDR1 and CDR2 from the germline V gene are SGHTA and FQGNSA. With 0 bases removed from V and 6 bases from J, the gap between germline ends came to 9 bases. The CDR3 is 13 residues long. DNA of the CDR3: TGTGCCAGCAGCTTAGCTTCTGGGGTCGAGCAGTACTTC. Its translation is CASSLASGVEQYF.

The CDR3 is CASSPDPGGSYGYTF. In DNA, the CDR3 is TGTGCCAGCAGCCCGGACCCAGGGGGGAGCTATGGCTACACCTTC. V usage is TRBV7-2 and J usage is TRBJ1-2, with 7 bases aligning to TRBD1. In germline, CDR1 is SGHTA, CDR2 FQGNSA. Trimming at V came to 5 bases and at J to 4 bases, leaving 10 bases not matched to a gene. CDR3 length equals 15 residues.

The rearrangement uses TRBV7-2 and TRBJ2-7; D is uncertain. The CDR3 runs to 13 residues. V gave up 4 bases and J gave up 3 bases, with 10 bases separating them. Germline V CDR1 and CDR2: SGHTA, FQGNSA. This chain's CDR3 is CASSSRVGYEQYF. The CDR3 DNA reads as TGTGCCAGCAGCTCGAGAGTGGGCTACGAGCAGTACTTC.

In its sample, this clone was seen a few times. The chain has TRBV28 and TRBJ2-2, with D unclear. There are 15 residues in the CDR3. V was cut by 2 bases and J by 1 base, with 8 bases left in between. The germline CDR1 and CDR2 sequences are MDHEN and SYDVKM. The CDR3 DNA sequence: TGTGCCAGCAGTTTAGTAGCCCGGAACACCGGGGAGCTGTTTTTT. As protein: CASSLVARNTGELFF.

This chain uses TRBV11-3 with TRBJ2-5; 11 bases line up with TRBD1. Germline CDR1 SGHNT, CDR2 YENEEA. The CDR3 has 16 residues. With V trimmed by 3 bases and J by 2 bases, 5 bases remained unmatched. The DNA of the CDR3 is TGTGCCAGCAGCTTGGGACAGGGGGGACAACAAGAGACCCAGTACTTC. It yields the protein CASSLGQGGQQETQYF.

The rearrangement links TRBV7-2 to TRBJ2-1; TRBD2 matches 9 bases. Germline CDR1 and CDR2: SGHTA and FQGNSA. V lost 5 bases and J lost 6; bases outside the gene matches: 11. There are 16 residues in the CDR3. The CDR3, as DNA: TGTGCCAGCAGCCGCAAGGGGCGGGGGGGCATCAATGAGCAGTTCTTC. Its translation: CASSRKGRGGINEQFF. Filled out from reference TRBV7-2 and TRBJ2-1, the complete variable domain reads GAGVSQSPSNKVTEKGKDVELRCDPISGHTALYWYRQSLGQGLEFLIYFQGNSAPDKSGLPSDRFSAERTGGSVSTLTIQRTQQEDSAVYLCASSRKGRGGINEQFFGPGTRLTVL.

This clone showed up just a few times. The chain combines TRBV2 with TRBJ1-2; 11 bases are a match to TRBD1. Germline CDR1 SNHLY, CDR2 FYNNEI. V trimming: 5 bases; J trimming: 2 bases; junction bases outside the gene matches: 7. This CDR3 spans 16 amino acids. For the CDR3, the DNA is TGTGCCAGCAGTCTCAGGGACAGGGGGGCGAACTATGGCTACACCTTC. Amino acids: CASSLRDRGANYGYTF.

Regarding this clone: Distinct nucleotide sequences in the sample also encode this CDR3. This rearrangement joins TRBV15 to TRBJ1-2; perhaps TRBD1 as D (5 bases). This CDR3 contains 14 residues. CDR1 LNHNV and CDR2 YYDKDF come from the germline V gene (reference sequence). Trimming took 0 bases from V and 4 from J, leaving 9 bases between them. The CDR3 sequence is CATSRDRVSYGYTF. DNA of the CDR3: TGTGCCACCAGCAGAGACAGGGTGAGCTATGGCTACACCTTC.

The V call is TRBV28, the J call TRBJ2-7; TRBD1 matches 8 bases. This CDR3 is built from 14 residues. The V segment lost 5 bases and the J segment 5 bases; nucleotides outside the gene matches: 8. CDR1 is MDHEN and CDR2 is SYDVKM in the germline V gene. CDR3 nucleotides: TGTGCCAGCAGTCCGGACAGGGTAAGCCACGAGCAGTACTTC. Encoded protein: CASSPDRVSHEQYF.

The chain links TRBV29-1 to TRBJ2-1, with TRBD2 matching over 10 bases. The CDR3 runs 12 residues. V dropped 6 bases and J dropped 10; count of bases not matched to a gene: 6. Germline assignment: CDR1 SQVTM and CDR2 ANQGSEA. DNA of the CDR3: TGCAGCGTCGCGGGACTAGCGTCCGAGCAGTTCTTC. Its protein is CSVAGLASEQFF.

This clone was recorded a few times. The gene calls are TRBV7-2 and TRBJ2-7; weak D call: TRBD1 (5 bases). This CDR3 spans 15 amino acids. Germline CDR1 reads SGHTA; CDR2 reads FQGNSA. The ends were cut back, 0 bases at V and 4 bases at J, with 13 bases in the middle. The CDR3, as DNA: TGTGCCAGCAGCTTAGCGTCATCAGGGATATACGAGCAGTACTTC. Amino acid sequence: CASSLASSGIYEQYF.